The 16 T cell receptor beta chains below come from one sample, sequenced in a study of blood T cell repertoires in COVID-19. Using immunoSEQ multiplex PCR, the repertoire was profiled, and TCRdb retains in-frame clones only, with some absent. The sample has about 39,000 clones, approximately 86% seen once. What was sequenced was peripheral blood. The source of these receptors is a man between 65 and 85 years old with acute or convalescent COVID-19.

The chain has TRBV28 and TRBJ2-7; D is undetermined. The CDR3 contains 11 residues. Germline CDR1 MDHEN, CDR2 SYDVKM. Trimming removed 10 bases at V and 1 base at J, with 8 bases between. The CDR3 DNA follows: TGTGCCACCCTAGGTTCCTACGAGCAGTACTTC. Translating gives CATLGSYEQYF.

The chain employs TRBV18 and TRBJ2-2; D might be TRBD2 (6 bases). V lost 10 bases and J 5 bases, leaving 11 bases between the germline ends. The V gene's germline CDR1 is KGHSH and CDR2 LQKENI. The length of the CDR3 is 12 residues. The CDR3 loop is CATWRGTGELFF. The CDR3 DNA sequence: TGTGCCACCTGGCGGGGAACCGGGGAGCTGTTTTTT.

The chain uses TRBV19 and TRBJ2-2; TRBD1 agrees at 8 bases. Germline V CDR1 and CDR2: LNHDA, SQIVND (reference sequence). The CDR3 contains 17 residues. After removal of 0 bases from V and 1 base from J, the junction contained 4 bases not matched to a gene. CDR3 in amino acids: CASSIDRGQGNTGELFF. As DNA, the CDR3 is TGTGCCAGTAGTATAGATCGCGGACAGGGGAACACCGGGGAGCTGTTTTTT.

The chain uses TRBV6-2 or TRBV6-3 and TRBJ1-6, with 7 bases identical to TRBD1. CDR3 length equals 14 residues. CDR1 MNHEY and CDR2 SVGEGT come from the germline V gene. V lost 5 bases, J lost 6 bases, and 4 bases stayed unmatched. The CDR3 is CASSRGTVNSPLHF. The DNA for the CDR3 is TGTGCCAGCAGTCGCGGGACAGTTAATTCACCCCTCCACTTT.

This chain links TRBV29-1 with TRBJ1-1; D might be TRBD1 (5 bases). This CDR3 is built from 15 residues. Trimming left V 7 bases short and J 5 bases short, with 23 bases between. Germline CDR1 and CDR2: SQVTM and ANQGSEA. CDR3 coding DNA: TGCAGCGCTATACGAGACACCGCGGGGGGAACTGAAGCTTTCTTT. Translating gives CSAIRDTAGGTEAFF.

The chain combines TRBV5-1 with TRBJ2-3; perhaps TRBD2 as D (7 bases). The V end lost 0 bases, the J end lost 7 bases, and 15 bases lay between the germline ends. The CDR3 runs to 15 residues. The germline V gene has CDR1 SGHRS and CDR2 YFSETQ. The CDR3 is CASSLGAGGRNTQYF. CDR3 in DNA: TGCGCCAGCAGCTTGGGAGCCGGGGGGCGGAATACGCAGTATTTT. The whole variable domain, remainder taken from reference TRBV5-1 and TRBJ2-3, is KAGVTQTPRYLIKTRGQQVTLSCSPISGHRSVSWYQQTPGQGLQFLFEYFSETQRNKGNFPGRFSGRQFSNSRSEMNVSTLELGDSALYLCASSLGAGGRNTQYFGPGTRLTVL.

J is TRBJ1-1 and V is TRBV12-5; D possibly corresponds to TRBD1 (6 bases). CDR3 length equals 15 residues. V lost 4 bases to trimming and J lost 3 bases, with 15 bases between them. Germline values: CDR1 LGHNT, CDR2 FRNRAP. The CDR3 DNA sequence: TGTGCTAGTGGTTGGATACAGGGTTCGGACACTGAAGCTTTCTTT. This codes for CASGWIQGSDTEAFF. Full variable domain (missing parts from reference TRBV12-5 and TRBJ1-1): DARVTQTPRHKVTEMGQEVTMRCQPILGHNTVFWYRQTMMQGLELLAYFRNRAPLDDSGMPKDRFSAEMPDATLATLKIQPSEPRDSAVYFCASGWIQGSDTEAFFGQGTRLTVV.

V and J are TRBV13 and TRBJ1-5; D not resolved. This CDR3 contains 14 residues. V was clipped by 0 bases and J by 2 bases, with 5 bases between them. Germline values: CDR1 PRHDT, CDR2 FYEKMQ (reference sequence). CDR3 nucleotide sequence: TGTGCCAGCAGCTTAGGCCAGGGCAATCAGCCCCAGCATTTT. This codes for CASSLGQGNQPQHF.

CDR3 sequence: CASSQDDSNYGYTF. CDR3 DNA: TGCGCCAGCAGCCAAGATGACAGCAACTATGGCTACACCTTC. The V call is TRBV4-3, the J call TRBJ1-2; tentative D call: TRBD1 (5 bases). Germline CDR1 and CDR2: LGHNA and YSLEER. The CDR3 length is 14 residues. Trimming left V 0 bases short and J 2 bases short, with 7 bases between.

The chain is built from TRBV25-1 and TRBJ2-3; D not resolved. Germline V lookup: CDR1 MGHDK, CDR2 SYGVNS. The ends were cut back, 5 bases at V and 3 bases at J, with 3 bases in the middle. CDR3 size: 11 residues. The CDR3 sequence: CASSLTDTQYF. CDR3 nucleotide sequence: TGTGCCAGCAGTTTAACAGATACGCAGTATTTT.

V and J are TRBV27 and TRBJ1-1; possible D gene TRBD1, 5 bases. Trimming took 2 bases from V and 4 from J, leaving 17 bases between them. Germline V lookup: CDR1 MNHEY, CDR2 SMNVEV (reference sequence). The CDR3 extends over 16 amino acids. CDR3 coding DNA: TGTGCCAGCAGTTTACCGCCGGCCAGGGTGGGCACTGAAGCTTTCTTT. It specifies CASSLPPARVGTEAFF.

This chain links TRBV5-4 with TRBJ2-3, with 9 bases lining up with TRBD1. The germline gives CDR1 SGHNT, CDR2 YYREEE (reference sequence). This CDR3 has 15 amino acids. J was trimmed by 1 base and V by 4 bases; bases with no gene match: 4. CDR3 sequence (DNA): TGTGCCAGCAGCCGGGGACAGGGAGGCACAGATACGCAGTATTTT. Its translation: CASSRGQGGTDTQYF.

V and J are TRBV5-5 and TRBJ1-5; D is possibly TRBD1 (5 bases). Looked up from germline, CDR1 is SGHKS and CDR2 is YYEKEE (reference sequence). The V gene lost 4 bases and the J gene lost 2 bases, with 25 bases spanning the gap. The CDR3 covers 19 residues. This chain's CDR3 is CASSRNAWGRSSGNQPQHF. In DNA form, the CDR3 reads TGTGCCAGCAGCCGTAATGCGTGGGGCAGGTCATCTGGCAATCAGCCCCAGCATTTT.

The gene calls are TRBV7-2 and TRBJ1-1; D call uncertain. Germline V gene data show CDR1 as SGHTA and CDR2 as FQGNSA. This CDR3 has 15 residues. The V end was cut by 4 bases, the J end by 0 bases, with 12 bases between. CDR3 bases: TGTGCCAGCAGCTCGGCGGGATTTATGAACACTGAAGCTTTCTTT. Translation: CASSSAGFMNTEAFF.

The chain joins TRBV7-2 to TRBJ2-7; 7 nucleotides match TRBD2. Germline loops: CDR1 SGHTA, CDR2 FQGNSA. The CDR3 is made up of 11 amino acids. Trimming removed 8 bases from V and 5 bases from J; junction bases left unmatched: 3. CDR3 protein: CASRREDEQYF. CDR3 bases: TGTGCCAGCCGCCGGGAGGACGAGCAGTACTTC.

The chain carries TRBV12-5 and TRBJ1-2; D is unclear. Germline V gives CDR1 LGHNT, CDR2 FRNRAP. The CDR3 totals 16 residues. Trimming removed 5 bases from V and 7 bases from J, with 23 bases in between. Here the CDR3 DNA reads TGTGCTAGTGGTCCCACCCCCGTCCTCCCCTGGGCTGGCTACACCTTC. Translating it yields CASGPTPVLPWAGYTF.